The source of this T cell receptor beta chain is a study of shared clonotypes between healthy human individuals (dated by TCRdb to between 2020 and 2021). About the investigation overall: A couple of women and three men aged 18 to 49 years were included in the cohort. For each donor, three plates each were used for CD4 naive and CD4 memory, two plates were used for CD8 naive, and one plate was used for CD8 memory. To estimate repertoire size and how much clonotypes are shared between individuals, the study performed deep sequencing of blood TCR repertoires from about 5 healthy adults. Libraries were prepared and TCR repertoires were sequenced by different laboratories using diverse techniques, in order to increase sequencing depth and limit assay-specific biases. Leukapheresis yielded between about 0.8 and 9.5 billion PBMCs per donor. Broader findings and caveats from the paper: Sampling was restricted to blood, and TCR repertoires in tissue are likely to differ from TCR repertoires in blood. Pairwise subsampling led to the expectation that sequencing depth would affect the degree of clonotype sharing among donors. Larger estimated clonotype richness was generally found for naive subsets than for memory subsets. The small number of donors limited the genetic and exposure-history diversity represented. When a few donors were compared, the shared fraction of clonotypes was 5% to 6.5% for naive CD4, 3.5% to 4% for naive CD8, more than 2% for memory CD4, and 0.35% to 0.4% for memory CD8. Compared with non-shared clonotypes, the clonotypes found in all four sorted-subset donors had higher generation probabilities. Rarefaction of sorted-subset datasets indicated incomplete sequencing despite the large sequencing depth.

Details on this clone: The antigen this receptor binds is unknown. It has no much larger one-base neighbor in the sample; base qualities were not kept.

The germline V gene gives CDR1 as SGHTA and CDR2 as FQGNSA. The CDR3 goes from the cysteine to the phenylalanine over 14 residues. Only CDR3 DNA remains: 42 bases, in frame from the first base. Deletion took 5 bases off V and 12 bases off J, with a span of 20 bases between the germline ends. TCR CDR3 regions were amplified from genomic DNA by multiplex PCR using the deep immunoSEQ assay. Extracted genomic DNA from each cell subset was spread evenly across all wells of several immunoSEQ 96-well plates, with each plate serving as a replicate. For sorted subsets, each replicate PCR was loaded with roughly 190 ng genomic DNA, equivalent to 25,000 to 35,000 T cell genomes. Purified libraries were quantified with a Qubit 3.0 fluorometer, sized on a Bioanalyzer 2100, and re-quantified with the KAPA Library Quantification kit. Each immunoSEQ 96-well plate was sequenced on its own single-read 150-cycle Illumina NextSeq 550 flow cell. Per the source publication's procedure: Because only junctional sequences without quality scores were contained in the immunoSEQ output, filtering matching that applied to full-length reads could not be performed. Sequences were annotated with PyIR, a Python wrapper for IgBLAST v1.9, and V/J genes and CDR3 were assigned using IMGT germline references. Reads with weak V/J assignments (E-value above 1e-6), missing CDR3, stop codons, out-of-frame junctions, or ambiguous translated residues were removed. A V3J clonotype was defined by an identical inferred V gene, J gene, and CDR3 amino acid sequence. Percentage overlap between repertoires was calculated by dividing the number of shared unique clonotypes by the size of the smaller repertoire. Three approaches were used to assess repertoire richness: RTK rarefaction, the Chao1 estimator, and Recon v2.1 estimates of unobserved clonotypes. For all TCRbeta clonotypes obtained by the gDNA method from four donors, generation probabilities were computed with OLGA. Entries here come from immuneACCESS through TCRdb and include only in-frame sequences with V and J called. Some clones fail to appear in such tables; in the studies checked, an unresolved V gene covers under half of the shortfall, and the cause of the remainder is unknown. V, J and clone size were drawn from that table, and D and trimming were deduced from the DNA. Counted in this sample were 200,000 to 250,000 clones; 60% to 80% of them appeared once. The top ten clones comprise around 10% of the sample.

The donors were healthy, HIV-negative adults who had no recently reported acute infections or vaccinations. Every donor was a Caucasian adult residing in Nashville, Tennessee, USA. CD4+ T cells were enriched by magnetic negative selection, after which naive cells were positively selected on CD45RA and the negative fraction was taken as the memory subset. Blood was collected by leukapheresis, and PBMCs were isolated by Ficoll-Histopaque density gradient centrifugation and then cryopreserved in liquid nitrogen vapor phase. Analytical flow cytometry was used to check the purity and quantity of each magnetically sorted T cell population. Each sorted fraction had its genomic DNA isolated and then quantified by UV absorbance on a Nanodrop 2000c.

The TCR was taken from a man younger than 45 in good health. The chain is encoded by TRBV7-2 joined to TRBJ2-1; TRBD2 is perhaps the D gene, given 6 matching bases. Specimen: memory CD4+ T cells sorted from blood. The sample's cell subset or site, from its label and the paper: CD45RA-negative fraction. The DNA reads TGTGCCAGCAGCCCCAGGGAGGCTCCCCAGGGGCAGTTCTTC. It encodes CASSPREAPQGQFF. With the portions outside the CDR3 filled from the reference TRBV7-2 and TRBJ2-1 genes, the complete variable region becomes GAGVSQSPSNKVTEKGKDVELRCDPISGHTALYWYRQSLGQGLEFLIYFQGNSAPDKSGLPSDRFSAERTGGSVSTLTIQRTQQEDSAVYLCASSPREAPQGQFFGPGTRLTVL.